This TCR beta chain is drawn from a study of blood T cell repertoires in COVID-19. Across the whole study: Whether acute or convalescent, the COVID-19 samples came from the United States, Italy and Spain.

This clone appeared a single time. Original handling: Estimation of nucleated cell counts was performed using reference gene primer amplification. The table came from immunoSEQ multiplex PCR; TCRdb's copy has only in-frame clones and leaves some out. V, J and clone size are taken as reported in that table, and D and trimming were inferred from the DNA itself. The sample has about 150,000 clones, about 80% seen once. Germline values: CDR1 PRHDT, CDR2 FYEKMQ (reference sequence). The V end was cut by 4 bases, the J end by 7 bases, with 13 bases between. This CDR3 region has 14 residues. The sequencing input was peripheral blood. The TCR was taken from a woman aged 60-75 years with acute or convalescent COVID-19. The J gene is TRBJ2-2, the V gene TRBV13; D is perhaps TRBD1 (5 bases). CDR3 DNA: TGTGCCAGCAGCTCCCCAGGGCTGGGCGGGGAGCTGTTTTTT. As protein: CASSSPGLGGELFF.